This T cell receptor (beta chain) appears in the sequencing data of a study of human T cells and chemical hapten exposure. Study at large: Minor volume differences among pooled libraries chiefly drove per-sample TCR yield variation. Study findings and constraints: Relative to controls, expanded TCRs formed significantly more large CDR3 similarity clusters.

As for time point: patch test 2, 6 weeks after DPC sensitization. Treatment indicated: therapeutic diphenylcyclopropenone sensitization with weekly scalp DPC. Individual cDNA molecules received unique molecular identifiers in the library. TCRdb passed the RACE reads through MiXCR, listing each CDR3 protein once. Of 35,000 to 50,000 distinct CDR3 sequences detected, around 8.9% appear once; the ten largest clones hold about 15%. This clonotype was observed many times. Its target is unknown. The sequencing here drew on whole blood, taken in connection with sensitization to the hapten diphenylcyclopropenone (DPC). This TCR was sampled from a woman aged 40 to 49 with alopecia areata. Some clones in this sample may be carry-over from other donors' samples.

CDR3 coding DNA: TGCAGTGCGGTGGGGTCTAGCGGTGATATAAAGAGCTCCTACAATGAGCAGTTCTTC. This translates into CSAVGSSGDIKSSYNEQFF. This chain connects TRBV20-1 to TRBJ2-1; 7 nucleotides align to TRBD2. CDR3 length: 19 residues. Trimming took 6 bases from V and 0 from J; bases not matched to a gene: 20. CDR1 is DFQATT and CDR2 is SNEGSKA in the germline V gene (reference sequence).